The subject of this entry is one T cell receptor (beta chain). What it recognizes is unknown. The data were produced by immunoSEQ multiplex PCR, yet TCRdb's version contains in-frame clones alone and is incomplete. The sample shows approximately 150,000 clones, around nine tenths of them seen only once. The CDR3 is 23 amino acids. This sample is part of a study of T cell responses to AZD1222 COVID-19 vaccine. Notes on the study in general: Nearly half of the spike-specific TCRs reportedly recognize variant regions that carry no mutations.

This chain uses TRBV21-1 with TRBJ2-3; TRBD2, the D gene given by the table, was not confirmed from the DNA. TRBV21-1 is labeled a pseudogene. Sequencing was performed on peripheral blood, taken on day 0 of AZD1222 vaccination. The receptor's source is an adult in good health. The CDR3 region is CASSKVKIPRGQPRVRWADTQYF. Here the CDR3 DNA reads TGTGCCAGCAGCAAAGTCAAGATTCCGCGGGGGCAGCCCCGGGTTAGATGGGCAGATACGCAGTATTTT.